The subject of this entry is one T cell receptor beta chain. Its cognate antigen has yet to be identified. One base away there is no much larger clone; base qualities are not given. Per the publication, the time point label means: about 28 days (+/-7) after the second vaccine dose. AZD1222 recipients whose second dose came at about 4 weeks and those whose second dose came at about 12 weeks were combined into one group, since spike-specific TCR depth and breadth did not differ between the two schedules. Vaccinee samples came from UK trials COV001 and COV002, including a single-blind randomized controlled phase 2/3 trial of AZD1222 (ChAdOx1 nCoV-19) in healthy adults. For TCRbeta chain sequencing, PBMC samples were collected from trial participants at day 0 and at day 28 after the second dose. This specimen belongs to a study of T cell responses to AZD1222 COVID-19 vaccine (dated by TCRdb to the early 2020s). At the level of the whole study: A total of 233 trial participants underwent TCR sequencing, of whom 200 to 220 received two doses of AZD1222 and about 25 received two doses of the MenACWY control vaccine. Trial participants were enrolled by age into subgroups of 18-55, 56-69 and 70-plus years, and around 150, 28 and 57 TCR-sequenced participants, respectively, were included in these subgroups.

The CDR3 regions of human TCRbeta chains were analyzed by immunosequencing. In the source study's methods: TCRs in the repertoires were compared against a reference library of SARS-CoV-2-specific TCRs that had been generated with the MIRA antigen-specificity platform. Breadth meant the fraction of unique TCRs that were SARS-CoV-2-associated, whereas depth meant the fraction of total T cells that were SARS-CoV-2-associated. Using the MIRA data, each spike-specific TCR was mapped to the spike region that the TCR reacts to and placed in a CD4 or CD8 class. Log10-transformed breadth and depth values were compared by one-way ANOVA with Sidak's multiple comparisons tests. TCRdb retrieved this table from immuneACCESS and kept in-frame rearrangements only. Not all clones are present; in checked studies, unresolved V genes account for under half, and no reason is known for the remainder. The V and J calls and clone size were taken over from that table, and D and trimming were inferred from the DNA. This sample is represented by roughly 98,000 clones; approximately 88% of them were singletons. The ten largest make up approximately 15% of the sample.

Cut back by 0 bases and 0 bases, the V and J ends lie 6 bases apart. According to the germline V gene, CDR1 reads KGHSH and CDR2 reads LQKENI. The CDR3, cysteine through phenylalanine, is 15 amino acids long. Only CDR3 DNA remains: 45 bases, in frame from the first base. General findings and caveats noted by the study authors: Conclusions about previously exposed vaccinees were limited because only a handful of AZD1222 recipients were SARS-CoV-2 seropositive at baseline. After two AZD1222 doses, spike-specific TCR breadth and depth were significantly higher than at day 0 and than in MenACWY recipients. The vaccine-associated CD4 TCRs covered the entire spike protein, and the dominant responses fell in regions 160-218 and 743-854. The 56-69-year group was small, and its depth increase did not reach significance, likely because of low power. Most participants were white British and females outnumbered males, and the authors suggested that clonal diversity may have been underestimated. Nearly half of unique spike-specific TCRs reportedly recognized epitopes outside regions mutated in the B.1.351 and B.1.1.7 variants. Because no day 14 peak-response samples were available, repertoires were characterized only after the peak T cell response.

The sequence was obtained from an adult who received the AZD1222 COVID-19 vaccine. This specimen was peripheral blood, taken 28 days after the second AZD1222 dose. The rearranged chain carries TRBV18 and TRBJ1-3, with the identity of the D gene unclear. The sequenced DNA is TGTGCCAGCTCACCACCGGCAAGCTCTGGAAACACCATATATTTT. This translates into CASSPPASSGNTIYF. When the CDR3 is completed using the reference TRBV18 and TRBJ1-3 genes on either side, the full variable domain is NAGVMQNPRHLVRRRGQEARLRCSPMKGHSHVYWYRQLPEEGLKFMVYLQKENIIDESGMPKERFSAEFPKEGPSILRIQQVVRGDSAAYFCASSPPASSGNTIYFGEGSWLTVV.